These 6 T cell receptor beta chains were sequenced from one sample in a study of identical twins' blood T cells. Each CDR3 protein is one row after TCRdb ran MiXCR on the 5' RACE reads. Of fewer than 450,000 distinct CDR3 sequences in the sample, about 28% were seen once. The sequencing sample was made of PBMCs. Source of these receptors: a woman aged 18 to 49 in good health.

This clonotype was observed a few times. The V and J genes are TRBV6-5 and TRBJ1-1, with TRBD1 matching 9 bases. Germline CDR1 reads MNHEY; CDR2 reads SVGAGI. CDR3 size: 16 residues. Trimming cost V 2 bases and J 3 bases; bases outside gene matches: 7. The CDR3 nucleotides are TGTGCCAGCAGTTACGGGACAGGGATGCGGGACACTGAAGCTTTCTTT. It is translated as CASSYGTGMRDTEAFF.

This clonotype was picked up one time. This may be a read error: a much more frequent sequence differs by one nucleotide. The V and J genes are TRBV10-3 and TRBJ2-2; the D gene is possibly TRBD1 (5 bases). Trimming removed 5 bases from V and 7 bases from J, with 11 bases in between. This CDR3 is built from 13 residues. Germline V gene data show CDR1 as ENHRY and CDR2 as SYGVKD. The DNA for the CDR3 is TGTGCCATCAGTAGTGACAGCTACGGGGAGCTGTTTTTT. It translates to CAISSDSYGELFF.

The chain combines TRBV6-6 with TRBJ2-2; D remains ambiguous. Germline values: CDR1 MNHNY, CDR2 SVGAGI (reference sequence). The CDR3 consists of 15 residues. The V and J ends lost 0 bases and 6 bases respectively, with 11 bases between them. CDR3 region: CASSYSSLRAGELFF. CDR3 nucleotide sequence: TGTGCCAGCAGTTACTCGAGTCTGAGAGCCGGGGAGCTGTTTTTT.

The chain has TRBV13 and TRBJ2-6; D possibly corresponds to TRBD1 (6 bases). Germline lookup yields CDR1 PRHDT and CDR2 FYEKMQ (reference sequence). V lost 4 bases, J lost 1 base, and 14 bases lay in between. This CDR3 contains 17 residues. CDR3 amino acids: CASSYTTGWSGANVLTF. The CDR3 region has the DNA TGTGCCAGCAGCTATACGACAGGCTGGTCTGGGGCCAACGTCCTGACTTTC. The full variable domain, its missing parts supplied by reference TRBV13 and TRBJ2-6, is AAGVIQSPRHLIKEKRETATLKCYPIPRHDTVYWYQQGPGQDPQFLISFYEKMQSDKGSIPDRFSAQQFSDYHSELNMSSLELGDSALYFCASSYTTGWSGANVLTFGAGSRLTVL.

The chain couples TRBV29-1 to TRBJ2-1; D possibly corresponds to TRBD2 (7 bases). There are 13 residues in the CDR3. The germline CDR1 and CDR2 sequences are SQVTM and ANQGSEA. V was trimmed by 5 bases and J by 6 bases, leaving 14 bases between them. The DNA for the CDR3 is TGCAGCGTTTCGGGGGGCCCCTCCAATGAGCAGTTCTTC. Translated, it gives CSVSGGPSNEQFF.

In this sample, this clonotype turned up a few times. The CDR3 loop reads CASSKSSYNEQFF. Here the CDR3 DNA reads TGTGCCAGTAGTAAGAGCTCCTACAATGAGCAGTTCTTC. This chain links TRBV19 with TRBJ2-1; D remains unclear. The CDR3 totals 13 residues. The ends were cut back, 4 bases at V and 0 bases at J, with 4 bases in the middle. Germline CDR1 LNHDA, CDR2 SQIVND (reference sequence).